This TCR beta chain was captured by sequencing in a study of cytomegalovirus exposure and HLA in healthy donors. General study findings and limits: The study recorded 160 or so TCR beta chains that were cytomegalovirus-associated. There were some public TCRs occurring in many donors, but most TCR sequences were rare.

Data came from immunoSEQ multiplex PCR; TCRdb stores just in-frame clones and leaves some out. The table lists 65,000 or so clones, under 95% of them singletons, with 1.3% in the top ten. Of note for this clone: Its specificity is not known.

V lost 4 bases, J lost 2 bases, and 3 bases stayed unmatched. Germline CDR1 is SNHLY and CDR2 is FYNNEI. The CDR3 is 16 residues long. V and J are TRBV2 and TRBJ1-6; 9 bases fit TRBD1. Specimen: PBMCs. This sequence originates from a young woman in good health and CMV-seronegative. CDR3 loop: CASSVGTGPYNSPLHF. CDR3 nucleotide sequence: TGTGCCAGCAGTGTGGGGACAGGGCCCTATAATTCACCCCTCCACTTT.